This entry concerns a single T cell receptor (beta chain). The antigen is undetermined. One end of the junction varies from germline; a read error may be responsible. Germline V lookup: CDR1 LGHDT, CDR2 YNNKEL (reference sequence). The length of the CDR3 is 18 residues. Preparation of the TCRbeta library used unique molecular identifiers. TCRdb reprocessed the PCR reads via MiXCR and lists one record per CDR3 protein. Among 610,000 or so distinct CDR3 sequences, roughly 27% were seen once, and the ten largest hold about 35%. This sample was taken from a study of T-cell reconstitution after alpha-beta-depleted transplantation in children. Findings and limits, study-wide: TCRbeta diversity was high at day 60 in some patients (a result of surviving recipient T cells and thymic progenitors). Newly produced T cells mostly accounted for T-cell counts and diversity one year post-transplant. By about two months after transplant, alpha-beta T cells reportedly arose from several hundred graft clones that had expanded.

The clonotype comes from a boy younger than two with Wiskott-Aldrich syndrome, due to receive a stem cell transplant. The source was PBMCs, collected before TCRalphabeta/CD19-depleted stem cell transplant. The V call is TRBV3-1, the J call TRBJ2-7, with TRBD2 identical over 12 bases. CDR3 residues: CTSCLWTSGEPLSYEQYF. In nucleotides, the CDR3 is TGTACCAGCTGTTTATGGACTAGCGGGGAGCCTCTATCCTACGAGCAGTACTTC.